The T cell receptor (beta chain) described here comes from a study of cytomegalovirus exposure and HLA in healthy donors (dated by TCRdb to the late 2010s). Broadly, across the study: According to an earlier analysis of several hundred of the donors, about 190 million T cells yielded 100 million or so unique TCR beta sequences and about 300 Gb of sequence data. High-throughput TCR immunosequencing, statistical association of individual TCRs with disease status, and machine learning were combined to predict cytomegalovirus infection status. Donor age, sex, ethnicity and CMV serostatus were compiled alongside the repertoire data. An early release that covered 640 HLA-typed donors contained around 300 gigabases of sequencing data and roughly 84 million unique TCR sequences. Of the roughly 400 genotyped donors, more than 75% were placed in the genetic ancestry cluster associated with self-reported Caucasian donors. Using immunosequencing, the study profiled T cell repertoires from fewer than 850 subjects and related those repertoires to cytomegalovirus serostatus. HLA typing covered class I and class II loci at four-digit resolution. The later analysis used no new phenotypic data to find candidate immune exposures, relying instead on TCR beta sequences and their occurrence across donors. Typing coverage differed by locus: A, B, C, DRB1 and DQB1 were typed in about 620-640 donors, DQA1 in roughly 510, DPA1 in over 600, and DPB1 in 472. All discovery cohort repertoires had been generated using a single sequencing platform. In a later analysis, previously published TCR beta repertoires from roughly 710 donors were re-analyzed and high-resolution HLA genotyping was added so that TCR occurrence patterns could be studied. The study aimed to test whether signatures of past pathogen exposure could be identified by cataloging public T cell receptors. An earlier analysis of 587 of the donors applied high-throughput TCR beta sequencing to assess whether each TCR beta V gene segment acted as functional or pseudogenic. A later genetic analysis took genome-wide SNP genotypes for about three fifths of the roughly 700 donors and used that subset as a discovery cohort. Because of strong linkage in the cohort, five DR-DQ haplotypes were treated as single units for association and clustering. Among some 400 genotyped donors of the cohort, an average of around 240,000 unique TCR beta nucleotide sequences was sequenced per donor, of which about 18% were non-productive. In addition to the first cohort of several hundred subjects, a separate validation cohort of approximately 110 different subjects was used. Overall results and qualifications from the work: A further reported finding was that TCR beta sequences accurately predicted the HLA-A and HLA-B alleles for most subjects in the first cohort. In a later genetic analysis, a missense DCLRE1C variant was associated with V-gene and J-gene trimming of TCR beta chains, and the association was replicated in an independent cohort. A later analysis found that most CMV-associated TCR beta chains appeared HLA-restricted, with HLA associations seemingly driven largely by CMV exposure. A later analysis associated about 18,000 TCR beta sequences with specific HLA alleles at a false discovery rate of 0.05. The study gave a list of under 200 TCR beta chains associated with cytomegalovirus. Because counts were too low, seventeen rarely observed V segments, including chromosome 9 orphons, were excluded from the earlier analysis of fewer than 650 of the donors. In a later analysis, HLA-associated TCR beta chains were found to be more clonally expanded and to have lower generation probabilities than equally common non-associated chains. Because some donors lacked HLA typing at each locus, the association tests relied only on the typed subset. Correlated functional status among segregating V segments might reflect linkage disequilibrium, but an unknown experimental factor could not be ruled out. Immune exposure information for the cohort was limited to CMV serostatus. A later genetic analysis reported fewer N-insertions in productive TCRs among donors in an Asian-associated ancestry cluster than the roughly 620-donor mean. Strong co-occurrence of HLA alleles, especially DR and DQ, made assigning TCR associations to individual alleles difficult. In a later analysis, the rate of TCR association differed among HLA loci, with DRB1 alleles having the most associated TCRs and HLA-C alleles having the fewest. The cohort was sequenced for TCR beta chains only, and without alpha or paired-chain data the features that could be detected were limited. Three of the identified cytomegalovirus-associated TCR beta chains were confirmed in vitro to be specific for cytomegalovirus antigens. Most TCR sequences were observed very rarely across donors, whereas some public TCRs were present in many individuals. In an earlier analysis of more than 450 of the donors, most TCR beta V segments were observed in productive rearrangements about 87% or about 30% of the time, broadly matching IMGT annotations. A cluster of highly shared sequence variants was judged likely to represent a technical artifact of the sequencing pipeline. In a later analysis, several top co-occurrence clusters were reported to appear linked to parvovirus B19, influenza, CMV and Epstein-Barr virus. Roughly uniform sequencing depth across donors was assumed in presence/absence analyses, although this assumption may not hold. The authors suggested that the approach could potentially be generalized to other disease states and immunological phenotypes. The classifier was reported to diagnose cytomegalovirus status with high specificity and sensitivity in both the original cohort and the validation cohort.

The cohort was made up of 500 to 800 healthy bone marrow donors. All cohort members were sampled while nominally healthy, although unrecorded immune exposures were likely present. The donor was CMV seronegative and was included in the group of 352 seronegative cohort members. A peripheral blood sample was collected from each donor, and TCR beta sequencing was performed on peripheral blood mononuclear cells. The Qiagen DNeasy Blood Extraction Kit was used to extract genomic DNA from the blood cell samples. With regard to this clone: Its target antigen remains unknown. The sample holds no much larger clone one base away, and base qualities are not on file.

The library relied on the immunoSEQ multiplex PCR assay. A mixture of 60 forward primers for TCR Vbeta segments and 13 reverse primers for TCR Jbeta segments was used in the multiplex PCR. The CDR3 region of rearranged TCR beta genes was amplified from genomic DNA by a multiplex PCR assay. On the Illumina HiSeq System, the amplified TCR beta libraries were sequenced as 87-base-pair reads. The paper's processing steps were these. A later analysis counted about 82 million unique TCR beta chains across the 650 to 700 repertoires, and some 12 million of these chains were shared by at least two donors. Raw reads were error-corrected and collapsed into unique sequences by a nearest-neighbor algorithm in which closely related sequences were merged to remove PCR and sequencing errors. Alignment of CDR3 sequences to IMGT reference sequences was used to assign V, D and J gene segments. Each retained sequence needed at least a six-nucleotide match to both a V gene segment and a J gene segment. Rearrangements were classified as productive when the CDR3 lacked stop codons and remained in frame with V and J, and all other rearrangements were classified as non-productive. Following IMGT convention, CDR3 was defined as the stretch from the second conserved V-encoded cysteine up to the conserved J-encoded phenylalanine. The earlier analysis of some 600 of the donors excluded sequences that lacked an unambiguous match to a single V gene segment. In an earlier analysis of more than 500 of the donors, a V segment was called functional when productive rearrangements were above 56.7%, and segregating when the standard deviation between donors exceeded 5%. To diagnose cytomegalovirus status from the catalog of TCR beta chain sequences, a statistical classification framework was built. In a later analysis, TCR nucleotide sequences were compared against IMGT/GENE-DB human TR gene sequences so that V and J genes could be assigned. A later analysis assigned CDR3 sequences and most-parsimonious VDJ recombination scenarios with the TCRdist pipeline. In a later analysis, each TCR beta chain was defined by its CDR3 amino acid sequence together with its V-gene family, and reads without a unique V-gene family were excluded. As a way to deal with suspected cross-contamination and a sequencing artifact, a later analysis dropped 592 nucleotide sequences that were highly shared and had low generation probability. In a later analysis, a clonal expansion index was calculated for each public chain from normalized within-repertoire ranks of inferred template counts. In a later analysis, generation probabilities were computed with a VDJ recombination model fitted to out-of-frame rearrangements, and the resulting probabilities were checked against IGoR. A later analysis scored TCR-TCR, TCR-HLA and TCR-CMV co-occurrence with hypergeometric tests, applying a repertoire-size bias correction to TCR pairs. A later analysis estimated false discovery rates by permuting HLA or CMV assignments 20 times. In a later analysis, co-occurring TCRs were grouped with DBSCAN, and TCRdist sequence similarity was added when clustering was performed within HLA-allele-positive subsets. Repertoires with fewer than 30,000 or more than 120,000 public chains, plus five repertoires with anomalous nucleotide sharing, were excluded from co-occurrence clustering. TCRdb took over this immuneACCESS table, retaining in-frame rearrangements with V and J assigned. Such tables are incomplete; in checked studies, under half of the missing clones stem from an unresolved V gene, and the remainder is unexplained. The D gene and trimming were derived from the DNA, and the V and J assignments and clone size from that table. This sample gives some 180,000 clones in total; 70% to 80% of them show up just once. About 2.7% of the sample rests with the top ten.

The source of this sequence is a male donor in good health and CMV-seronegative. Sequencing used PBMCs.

The DNA is as follows: TGTGCCAGCAGTGAAAATCGAGCGGGGGGCTACAATGAGCAGTTCTTC. It codes for CASSENRAGGYNEQFF. The chain employs TRBV2 and TRBJ2-1, with 9 central nucleotides matching TRBD2. The germline V and J ends show losses of 2 bases and 3 bases respectively, and no gene match explains 5 bases of the junction. CDR1 and CDR2 are read off the germline V gene as SNHLY and FYNNEI. Including cysteine and phenylalanine, the CDR3 has 16 amino acids. The kept DNA is CDR3 alone, 48 bases in frame from the first base.